This T cell receptor (beta chain) was captured in a study of early T cells in non-severe SARS-CoV-2 infection. Study information: Unsorted whole blood bulk RNA was sequenced, with unpaired chains.

Individual cDNA molecules carried attached unique molecular identifiers. TCRdb re-analysed the 5' RACE reads in MiXCR, keeping a single row per CDR3 protein. The sample shows about 35,000 distinct CDR3 sequences, nearly 6% of them seen only once. This clonotype was recorded at least ten times. What it binds is unknown. Findings and limits, study-wide: Clonotype matching in VDJdb favored anti-spike CD8 responses and did not capture private and CD4 specificities.

Germline V gene data show CDR1 as LGHNA and CDR2 as YSLEER. This CDR3 contains 16 residues. With 0 bases clipped from V and 1 base from J, the junction kept 4 bases outside the gene matches. The receptor comes from an adult who was a healthcare worker with PCR-confirmed SARS-CoV-2 infection or an uninfected control (not recorded which). Sequencing was carried out using whole blood. The chain employs TRBV4-3 and TRBJ2-3; 7 bases fit TRBD2. The CDR3, as DNA: TGCGCCAGCAGCCAAGACGGCGGGGGTGGCACAGATACGCAGTATTTT. Its protein product is CASSQDGGGGTDTQYF.